The rows below give T cell receptor beta chains drawn from one sample of a study of memory CD4+ T cells and cytomegalovirus serostatus. Using immunoSEQ multiplex PCR, the repertoire was profiled, and TCRdb retains in-frame clones only, with some absent. The data contain fewer than 35,000 clones, about four fifths of them singletons. Sequencing was carried out using memory CD4+ T cells from blood. These receptors were obtained from an adult in good health and CMV-seronegative. The CDR3 runs from the conserved cysteine through the conserved F or W. Fields, in order: J gene, D gene, clone size, CDR3 length, V gene, CDR3 DNA, CDR3 protein. A D gene is named only where the DNA matches it firmly. Only some rows state a clone size, as once, few, many or a class for expanded clones.

J gene: TRBJ2-7; D gene: TRBD1; clone size: NA; CDR3 length: 13; V gene: TRBV6-1; CDR3 DNA: TGTGCCAGCAGTGCAGGACAGGGGGGCGAGCAGTACTTC; CDR3 protein: CASSAGQGGEQYF
J gene: TRBJ1-2; D gene: NA; clone size: NA; CDR3 length: 15; V gene: TRBV28; CDR3 DNA: TGTGCCAGCAGTTCGATAGGGGCAGGTTATTGGGGCTACACCTTC; CDR3 protein: CASSSIGAGYWGYTF
J gene: TRBJ2-7; D gene: NA; clone size: NA; CDR3 length: 14; V gene: TRBV19; CDR3 DNA: TGTGCCAGTAGTAGCGACGGGAGCTCCTACGAGCAGTACTTC; CDR3 protein: CASSSDGSSYEQYF
J gene: TRBJ2-7; D gene: TRBD2; clone size: NA; CDR3 length: 16; V gene: TRBV10-3; CDR3 DNA: TGTGCCATCAGTGAGTCGAGGCTAGCGGGAAGCTACGAGCAGTACTTC; CDR3 protein: CAISESRLAGSYEQYF
J gene: TRBJ1-2; D gene: NA; clone size: once; CDR3 length: 14; V gene: TRBV7-2; CDR3 DNA: TGTGCCAGCAGCTTAGGGGTTTCAAACTATGGCTACACCTTC; CDR3 protein: CASSLGVSNYGYTF
J gene: TRBJ1-6; D gene: NA; clone size: few; CDR3 length: 17; V gene: TRBV2; CDR3 DNA: TGTGCCAGCATCCGGTCTGGAGGGGCTGGTTATAGTTCACCCCTCCACTTT; CDR3 protein: CASIRSGGAGYSSPLHF
J gene: TRBJ2-5; D gene: NA; clone size: NA; CDR3 length: 16; V gene: TRBV10-3; CDR3 DNA: TGTGCCATCAGTGAATCTGGGGGGCGGGTCCAAGAGACCCAGTACTTC; CDR3 protein: CAISESGGRVQETQYF
J gene: TRBJ1-2; D gene: NA; clone size: few; CDR3 length: 12; V gene: TRBV6-5; CDR3 DNA: TGTGCCAGCAGCACGTCGGGCTATGGCTACACCTTC; CDR3 protein: CASSTSGYGYTF
J gene: TRBJ1-1; D gene: TRBD1; clone size: few; CDR3 length: 15; V gene: TRBV25-1; CDR3 DNA: TGTGCCAGCAGTGGAACCGGGACAGGGAACACTGAAGCTTTCTTT; CDR3 protein: CASSGTGTGNTEAFF
J gene: TRBJ1-3; D gene: NA; clone size: NA; CDR3 length: 15; V gene: TRBV6-1; CDR3 DNA: TGTGCCAGCAGTGCGGACCGCCGCTCTGGAAACACCATATATTTT; CDR3 protein: CASSADRRSGNTIYF
J gene: TRBJ1-4; D gene: TRBD1; clone size: NA; CDR3 length: 16; V gene: TRBV4-1; CDR3 DNA: TGCGCCAGCAGCCAAGAACCGGGACAGGGGAATGAAAAACTGTTTTTT; CDR3 protein: CASSQEPGQGNEKLFF
J gene: TRBJ1-5; D gene: NA; clone size: NA; CDR3 length: 15; V gene: TRBV5-1; CDR3 DNA: TGCGCCAGCAGCCCCGGGGGAGTTAGCAATCAGCCCCAGCATTTT; CDR3 protein: CASSPGGVSNQPQHF
J gene: TRBJ2-5; D gene: TRBD2; clone size: NA; CDR3 length: 17; V gene: TRBV10-1; CDR3 DNA: TGCGCCAGCAGTGAGTCTAGCGGGGGGCTCTTATACGAGACCCAGTACTTC; CDR3 protein: CASSESSGGLLYETQYF
J gene: TRBJ1-2; D gene: NA; clone size: NA; CDR3 length: 15; V gene: TRBV5-1; CDR3 DNA: TGCGCCAGCAGCTTGTTCGGTGTCAGGGATTATGGCTACACCTTC; CDR3 protein: CASSLFGVRDYGYTF
J gene: TRBJ2-1; D gene: TRBD1; clone size: NA; CDR3 length: 14; V gene: TRBV19; CDR3 DNA: TGTGCCAGTATGGGGACAGGGAGGAAGAATGAGCAGTTCTTC; CDR3 protein: CASMGTGRKNEQFF
J gene: TRBJ1-2; D gene: NA; clone size: NA; CDR3 length: 15; V gene: TRBV6-1; CDR3 DNA: TGTGCCAGCAGTGAAAATGTCAGGGGAGCCTATGGCTACACCTTC; CDR3 protein: CASSENVRGAYGYTF
J gene: TRBJ2-7; D gene: TRBD1; clone size: NA; CDR3 length: 14; V gene: TRBV19; CDR3 DNA: TGTGCCAGGACGATGACAGGGGGCCCCTACGAGCAGTACTTC; CDR3 protein: CARTMTGGPYEQYF
J gene: TRBJ2-5; D gene: NA; clone size: NA; CDR3 length: 14; V gene: TRBV7-9; CDR3 DNA: TGTGCCAGCAGCTTGAGAAGGACCCAAGAGACCCAGTACTTC; CDR3 protein: CASSLRRTQETQYF
J gene: TRBJ1-2; D gene: NA; clone size: NA; CDR3 length: 15; V gene: TRBV5-1; CDR3 DNA: TGCGCCAGCAGCACCCTTGCGGGGGTCGGCTACGGCTACACCTTC; CDR3 protein: CASSTLAGVGYGYTF
J gene: TRBJ1-5; D gene: TRBD1; clone size: NA; CDR3 length: 16; V gene: TRBV5-1; CDR3 DNA: TGCGCCAGCAGCTTGGGGGGACAGGGGGCCGCGCAGCCCCAGCATTTT; CDR3 protein: CASSLGGQGAAQPQHF
J gene: TRBJ2-3; D gene: NA; clone size: few; CDR3 length: 15; V gene: TRBV15; CDR3 DNA: TGTGCCACCAGCAGGCGATGGGCTAGCACAGATACGCAGTATTTT; CDR3 protein: CATSRRWASTDTQYF
J gene: TRBJ1-6; D gene: NA; clone size: NA; CDR3 length: 14; V gene: TRBV7-9; CDR3 DNA: TGTGCCAGCAGCTTTGGACAGAATAATTCACCCCTCCACTTT; CDR3 protein: CASSFGQNNSPLHF
J gene: TRBJ1-3; D gene: NA; clone size: NA; CDR3 length: 16; V gene: TRBV7-6; CDR3 DNA: TGTGCCAGCAGCTTAGTTTCGGGGGAGAATGGAAACACCATATATTTT; CDR3 protein: CASSLVSGENGNTIYF
J gene: TRBJ2-7; D gene: TRBD2; clone size: few; CDR3 length: 15; V gene: TRBV19; CDR3 DNA: TGTGCCAGTAGTATAGGCGGGGGTGGATCGGACGAGCAGTACTTC; CDR3 protein: CASSIGGGGSDEQYF
J gene: TRBJ1-2; D gene: TRBD1; clone size: NA; CDR3 length: 13; V gene: TRBV19; CDR3 DNA: TGTGCCAGTAGTGCTGACAGGGATCCTGGCTACACCTTC; CDR3 protein: CASSADRDPGYTF
J gene: TRBJ2-5; D gene: NA; clone size: NA; CDR3 length: 15; V gene: TRBV5-1; CDR3 DNA: TGCGCCAGCAGCTTGGGTGGAGGGGGCCCAGAGACCCAGTACTTC; CDR3 protein: CASSLGGGGPETQYF
J gene: TRBJ2-1; D gene: NA; clone size: NA; CDR3 length: 12; V gene: TRBV15; CDR3 DNA: TGTGCCACCAGCAGAGATTGGGGGGAGCTGTTCTTC; CDR3 protein: CATSRDWGELFF
J gene: TRBJ2-5; D gene: NA; clone size: once; CDR3 length: 13; V gene: TRBV5-1; CDR3 DNA: TGCGCCAGCAGCCTGGGGAGAGAGGAGACCCAGTACTTC; CDR3 protein: CASSLGREETQYF
J gene: TRBJ1-5; D gene: TRBD1; clone size: few; CDR3 length: 15; V gene: TRBV30; CDR3 DNA: TGTGCCTGGAGTGTACGGGACAGGGTCAATCAGCCCCAGCATTTT; CDR3 protein: CAWSVRDRVNQPQHF
J gene: TRBJ1-1; D gene: TRBD1; clone size: NA; CDR3 length: 15; V gene: TRBV5-4; CDR3 DNA: TGTGCCAGCAGCCAGGGGGTGGGGGGAGGCACTGAAGCTTTCTTT; CDR3 protein: CASSQGVGGGTEAFF
J gene: TRBJ2-2; D gene: NA; clone size: once; CDR3 length: 14; V gene: TRBV4-3; CDR3 DNA: TGCGCCAGCAGCCACTCAGAGAGTGCCGGGGAGCTGTTTTTT; CDR3 protein: CASSHSESAGELFF
J gene: TRBJ2-7; D gene: NA; clone size: NA; CDR3 length: 13; V gene: TRBV7-9; CDR3 DNA: TGTGCCAGCAGCTTACAGGAGGATTCTTGGCAGTACTTC; CDR3 protein: CASSLQEDSWQYF
J gene: TRBJ2-5; D gene: TRBD2; clone size: NA; CDR3 length: 17; V gene: TRBV29-1; CDR3 DNA: TGCAGCGTTGTGGGAGGGCGGGGGGCTCTGTTGGGGGAGACCCAGTACTTC; CDR3 protein: CSVVGGRGALLGETQYF
J gene: TRBJ2-3; D gene: TRBD1; clone size: NA; CDR3 length: 17; V gene: TRBV28; CDR3 DNA: TGTGCCAGCAGCTCCGGGACAGGATTTACTAGCACAGATACGCAGTATTTT; CDR3 protein: CASSSGTGFTSTDTQYF
J gene: TRBJ1-1; D gene: NA; clone size: NA; CDR3 length: 13; V gene: TRBV10-3; CDR3 DNA: TGTGCCGCCGCGTACTCCGTGAACACTGAAGCTTTCTTT; CDR3 protein: CAAAYSVNTEAFF
J gene: TRBJ1-1; D gene: NA; clone size: NA; CDR3 length: 14; V gene: TRBV27; CDR3 DNA: TGTGCCAGCAGTCGTACGGGCCGTGACACTGAAGCTTTCTTT; CDR3 protein: CASSRTGRDTEAFF
J gene: TRBJ2-7; D gene: NA; clone size: once; CDR3 length: 12; V gene: TRBV18; CDR3 DNA: TGTGCCAGCTCACCAGTGGGCTACGAGCAGTACTTC; CDR3 protein: CASSPVGYEQYF
J gene: TRBJ2-7; D gene: NA; clone size: NA; CDR3 length: 14; V gene: TRBV6-6; CDR3 DNA: TGTGCCAGCAGTCTCGGGGACACTTACTACGAGCAGTACTTC; CDR3 protein: CASSLGDTYYEQYF
J gene: TRBJ2-1; D gene: NA; clone size: NA; CDR3 length: 15; V gene: TRBV28; CDR3 DNA: TGTGCCAGCAGTACAGGGACTAAAAACTACAATGAGCAGTTCTTC; CDR3 protein: CASSTGTKNYNEQFF
J gene: TRBJ2-1; D gene: TRBD2; clone size: NA; CDR3 length: 18; V gene: TRBV25-1; CDR3 DNA: TGTGCCAGCAGTGAATCCCCGGACGGGACTAGCGGGCCCAATGAGCAGTTCTTC; CDR3 protein: CASSESPDGTSGPNEQFF
J gene: TRBJ1-1; D gene: NA; clone size: NA; CDR3 length: 14; V gene: TRBV7-9; CDR3 DNA: TGTGCCAGCAGCTTAGGGGGCCTGGGCACTGAAGCTTTCTTT; CDR3 protein: CASSLGGLGTEAFF
J gene: TRBJ1-2; D gene: NA; clone size: NA; CDR3 length: 16; V gene: TRBV7-2; CDR3 DNA: TGTGCCAGCAGCCGAGGACTAATGCGGGGGGCAAGTGGCTACACCTTC; CDR3 protein: CASSRGLMRGASGYTF
J gene: TRBJ2-1; D gene: TRBD1; clone size: NA; CDR3 length: 15; V gene: TRBV11-3; CDR3 DNA: TGTGCCAGCAGCCGAGGACAGGGTATTATCAATGAGCAGTTCTTC; CDR3 protein: CASSRGQGIINEQFF
J gene: TRBJ2-7; D gene: NA; clone size: NA; CDR3 length: 15; V gene: TRBV7-9; CDR3 DNA: TGTGCCAGCAGCTTAGACAGGGGGGGCTCCTACGAGCAGTACTTC; CDR3 protein: CASSLDRGGSYEQYF
J gene: TRBJ2-3; D gene: TRBD1; clone size: few; CDR3 length: 17; V gene: TRBV29-1; CDR3 DNA: TGCAGCGTTGACTCTCTGGGACAGGGTCTTAACACAGATACGCAGTATTTT; CDR3 protein: CSVDSLGQGLNTDTQYF
J gene: TRBJ1-3; D gene: NA; clone size: NA; CDR3 length: 12; V gene: TRBV6-6; CDR3 DNA: TGTGCCAGCAGTTTCCCTTCGGACACCATATATTTT; CDR3 protein: CASSFPSDTIYF
J gene: TRBJ2-5; D gene: NA; clone size: once; CDR3 length: 14; V gene: TRBV18; CDR3 DNA: TGTGCCAGCTCACCCCTAGGACTGGGGGAGACCCAGTACTTC; CDR3 protein: CASSPLGLGETQYF